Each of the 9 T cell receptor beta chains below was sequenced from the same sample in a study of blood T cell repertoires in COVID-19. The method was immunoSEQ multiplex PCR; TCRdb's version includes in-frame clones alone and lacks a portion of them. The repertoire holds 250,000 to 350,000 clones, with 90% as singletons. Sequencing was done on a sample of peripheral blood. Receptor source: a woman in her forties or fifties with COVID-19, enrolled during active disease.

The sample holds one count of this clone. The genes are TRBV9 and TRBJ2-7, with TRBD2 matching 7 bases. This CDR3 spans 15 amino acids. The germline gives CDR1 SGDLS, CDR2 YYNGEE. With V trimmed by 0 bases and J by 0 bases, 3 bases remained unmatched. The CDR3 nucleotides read TGTGCCAGCAGCGTAGATGCGGGAGCCTCCTACGAGCAGTACTTC. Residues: CASSVDAGASYEQYF.

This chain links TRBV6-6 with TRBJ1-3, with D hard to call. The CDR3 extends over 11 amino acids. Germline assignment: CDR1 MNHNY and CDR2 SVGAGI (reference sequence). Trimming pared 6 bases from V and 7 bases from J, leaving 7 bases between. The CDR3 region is CASSLRNTIYF. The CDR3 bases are TGTGCCAGCAGCCTTCGGAACACCATATATTTT.

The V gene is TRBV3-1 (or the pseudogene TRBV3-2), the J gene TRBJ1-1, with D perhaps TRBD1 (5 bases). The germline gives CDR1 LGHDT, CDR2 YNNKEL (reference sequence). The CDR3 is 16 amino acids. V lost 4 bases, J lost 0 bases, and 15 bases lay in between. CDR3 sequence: CASSPTRRGLNTEAFF. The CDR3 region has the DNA TGTGCCAGCAGCCCCACTAGGCGGGGGTTGAACACTGAAGCTTTCTTT.

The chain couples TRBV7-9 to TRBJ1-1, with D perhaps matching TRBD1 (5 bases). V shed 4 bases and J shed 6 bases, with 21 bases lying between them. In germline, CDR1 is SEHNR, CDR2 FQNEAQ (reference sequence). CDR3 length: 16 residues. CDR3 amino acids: CASSSLMWGALPEAFF. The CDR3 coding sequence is TGTGCCAGCAGCTCCCTTATGTGGGGCGCCCTACCTGAAGCTTTCTTT.

The CDR3 loop reads CASQLLRGSYEQYF. The CDR3 DNA reads TGTGCCAGCCAACTACTAAGGGGCTCCTACGAGCAGTACTTC. The rearrangement uses TRBV28 and TRBJ2-7; D is perhaps TRBD1 (5 bases). The V end was cut by 8 bases, the J end by 0 bases, with 14 bases between. Germline V gene sequence: CDR1 MDHEN, CDR2 SYDVKM. The CDR3 length is 14 residues.

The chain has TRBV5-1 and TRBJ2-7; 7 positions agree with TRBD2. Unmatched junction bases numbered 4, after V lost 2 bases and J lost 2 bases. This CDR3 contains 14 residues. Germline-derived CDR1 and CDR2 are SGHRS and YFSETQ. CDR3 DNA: TGCGCCAGCAGCTTCGCTAGCGGTCCCTACGAGCAGTACTTC. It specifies CASSFASGPYEQYF. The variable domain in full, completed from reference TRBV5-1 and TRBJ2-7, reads KAGVTQTPRYLIKTRGQQVTLSCSPISGHRSVSWYQQTPGQGLQFLFEYFSETQRNKGNFPGRFSGRQFSNSRSEMNVSTLELGDSALYLCASSFASGPYEQYFGPGTRLTVT.

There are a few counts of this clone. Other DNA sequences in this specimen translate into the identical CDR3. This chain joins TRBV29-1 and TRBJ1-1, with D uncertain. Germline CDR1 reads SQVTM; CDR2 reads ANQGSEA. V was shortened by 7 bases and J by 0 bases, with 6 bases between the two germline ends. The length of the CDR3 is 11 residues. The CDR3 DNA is TGCAGCGCCACGGTGAACACTGAAGCTTTCTTT. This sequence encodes CSATVNTEAFF.

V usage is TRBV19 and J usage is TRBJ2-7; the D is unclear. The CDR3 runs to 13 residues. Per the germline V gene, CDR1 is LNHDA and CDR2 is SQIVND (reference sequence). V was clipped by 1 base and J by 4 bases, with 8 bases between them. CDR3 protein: CASSIGPTYEQYF. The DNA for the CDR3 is TGTGCCAGTAGTATAGGCCCGACTTACGAGCAGTACTTC.

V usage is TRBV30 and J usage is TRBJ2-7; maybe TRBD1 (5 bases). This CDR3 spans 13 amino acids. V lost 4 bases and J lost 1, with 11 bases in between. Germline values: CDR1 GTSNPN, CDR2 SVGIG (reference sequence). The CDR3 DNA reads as TGTGCCTGGATGGGGCTCGGATCCTACGAGCAGTACTTC. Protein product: CAWMGLGSYEQYF.